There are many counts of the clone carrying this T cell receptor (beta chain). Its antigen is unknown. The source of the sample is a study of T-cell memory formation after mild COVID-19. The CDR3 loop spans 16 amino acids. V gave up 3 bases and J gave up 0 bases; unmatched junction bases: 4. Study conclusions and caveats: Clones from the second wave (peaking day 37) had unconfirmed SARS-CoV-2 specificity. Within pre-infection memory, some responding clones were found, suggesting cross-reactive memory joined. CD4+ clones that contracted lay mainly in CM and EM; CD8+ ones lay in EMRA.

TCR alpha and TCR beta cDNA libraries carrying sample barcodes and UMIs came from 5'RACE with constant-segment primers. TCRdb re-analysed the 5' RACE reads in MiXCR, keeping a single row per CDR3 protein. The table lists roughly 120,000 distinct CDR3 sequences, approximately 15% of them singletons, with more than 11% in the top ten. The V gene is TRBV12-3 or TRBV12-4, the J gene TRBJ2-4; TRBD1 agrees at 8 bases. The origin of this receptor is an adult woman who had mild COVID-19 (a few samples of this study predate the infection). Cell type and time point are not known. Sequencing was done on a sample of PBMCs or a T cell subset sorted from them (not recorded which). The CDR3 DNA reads TGTGCCAGCAGTTTCGCAGGGGGCTTAGCCAAAAACATTCAGTACTTC. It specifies CASSFAGGLAKNIQYF.